This record covers a single T cell receptor beta chain. What it recognizes is unknown. This specimen belongs to a study of identical twins. Germline lookup yields CDR1 SGHVS and CDR2 FNYEAQ. This CDR3 has 18 amino acids. V trimming: 1 base; J trimming: 0 bases; junction bases outside the gene matches: 7. One entry per CDR3 protein results from TCRdb running MiXCR on the 5' RACE reads. The repertoire holds some 600,000 distinct CDR3 sequences, about 7.6% seen once, with over 1.5% in the top ten. Study conclusions and caveats: The degree of excess twin sharing was weaker in beta out-of-frame sequences.

This sample was shared with a second study, whose subject was yellow fever vaccine responses in identical twins.

The sequence came from a woman under 30 in good health. The chain recombines TRBV7-6 with TRBJ2-1, with 9 bases that match TRBD2. The sequenced sample was PBMCs. The CDR3 is CASSLGGGASSSYNEQFF. The CDR3 nucleotides are TGTGCCAGCAGCTTAGGCGGGGGGGCCTCGAGCTCCTACAATGAGCAGTTCTTC.